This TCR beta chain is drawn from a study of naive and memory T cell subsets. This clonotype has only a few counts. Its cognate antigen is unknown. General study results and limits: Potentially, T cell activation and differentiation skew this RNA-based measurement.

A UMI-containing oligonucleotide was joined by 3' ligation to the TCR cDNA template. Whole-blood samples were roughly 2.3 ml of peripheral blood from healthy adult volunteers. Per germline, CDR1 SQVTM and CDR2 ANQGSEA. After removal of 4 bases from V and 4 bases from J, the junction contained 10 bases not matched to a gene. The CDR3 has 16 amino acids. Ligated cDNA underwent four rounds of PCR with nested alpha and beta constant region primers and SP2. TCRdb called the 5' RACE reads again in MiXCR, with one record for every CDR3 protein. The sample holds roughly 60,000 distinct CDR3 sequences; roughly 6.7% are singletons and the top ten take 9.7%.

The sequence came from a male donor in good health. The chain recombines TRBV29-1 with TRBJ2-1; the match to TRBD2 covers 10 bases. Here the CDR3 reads CSVAPGLANGYNEQFF. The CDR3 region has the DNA TGCAGCGTTGCCCCGGGACTAGCGAACGGGTACAATGAGCAGTTCTTC.